The 17 T cell receptor beta chains below were found in one sample sequenced in a study of T and B cells in COVID-19 patients. Multiplex PCR with BIOMED2 TRB-A/B primer pools amplified TRB rearrangements. One entry per CDR3 protein, called by TCRdb with MiXCR from the multiplex PCR reads. This table holds some 11,000 distinct CDR3 sequences, approximately 35% found once. Blood genomic DNA input for TRB amplification was 250-500 ng. The sample consisted of blood. The receptors were gathered from a human donor with active COVID-19.

In its sample, this clonotype was seen once. The junction departs from germline at one end; a sequencing error may be responsible. The chain employs TRBV27 and TRBJ2-3; TRBD2 agrees at 7 bases. Germline CDR1 and CDR2: MNHEY and SMNVEV (reference sequence). The CDR3 totals 15 residues. The DNA of the CDR3 is TGCGCCAGCAGTCCCCTGACTAGCTGGACAGATACGCAGTATTTT. It codes for CASSPLTSWTDTQYF.

Notes on this clonotype: A read error may be the cause here, since a much bigger clone is one base away. The gene calls are TRBV6-2 or TRBV6-3 and TRBJ2-7, with D possibly being TRBD1 or TRBD2 (5 bases each). Germline CDR1 reads MNHEY; CDR2 reads SVGEGT. This CDR3 region has 16 residues. CDR3 amino acids: CDSSYSRGRGHYEQYF. The CDR3 bases are TGTGACAGCAGTTACTCGAGGGGACGGGGCCACTACGAGCAGTACTTC.

This clonotype has a handful of counts. This rearrangement joins TRBV27 to TRBJ1-2, with D perhaps TRBD1 (6 bases). V was trimmed by 6 bases and J by 7 bases, leaving 18 bases between them. Germline loops: CDR1 MNHEY, CDR2 SMNVEV (reference sequence). This CDR3 spans 14 amino acids. The CDR3 is CASSRRSPRGGYTF. CDR3 DNA sequence: TGTGCCAGCAGCCGACGTTCCCCCAGGGGTGGCTACACCTTC.

In regard to this clonotype: The junction and the germline gene differ at one end; a read error may be behind it. The chain combines TRBV10-3 with TRBJ1-2; D not resolved. Germline CDR1 reads ENHRY; CDR2 reads SYGVKD. The CDR3 is 13 residues long. In nucleotides, the CDR3 is TGTGCCATCAGTGAGTCAGTACGGGGTTCAGATCTCTTC. Protein sequence: CAISESVRGSDLF.

The chain combines TRBV20-1 with TRBJ2-1; tentative D call: TRBD2 (5 bases). Germline lookup yields CDR1 DFQATT and CDR2 SNEGSKA (reference sequence). The CDR3 spans 13 residues. Trimming pared 3 bases from V and 6 bases from J, leaving 12 bases between. DNA of the CDR3: TGCAGTGCTAGCTTATACGAGGGCAATGAGCAGTTCTTC. This sequence encodes CSASLYEGNEQFF.

This clonotype is medium-sized within its sample. The CDR3 nucleotides are TGTGCCAGCAGCTTCAACTCGAACACTGAAGCTTTCTTT. Translated: CASSFNSNTEAFF. This chain links TRBV11-1 with TRBJ1-1; D unclear. Germline V lookup: CDR1 SGHAT, CDR2 FQDESV (reference sequence). The length of the CDR3 is 13 residues. The V end was cut by 3 bases, the J end by 1 base, with 6 bases between.

This clonotype is medium-sized within its sample. The gene calls are TRBV15 and TRBJ2-7; D may be TRBD1 (6 bases). CDR1 is LNHNV, CDR2 YYDKDF, per germline (reference sequence). V was trimmed by 5 bases and J by 2 bases, leaving 13 bases between them. The CDR3 consists of 14 residues. The CDR3 coding sequence is TGTGCCACCAGCTCTTCCGGGACACCCTACGAGCAGTACTTC. Residues: CATSSSGTPYEQYF.

The rearrangement uses TRBV5-6 and TRBJ1-3; perhaps TRBD1 as D (6 bases). The length of the CDR3 is 16 residues. V was shortened by 4 bases and J by 4 bases, with 18 bases between the two germline ends. Looked up from germline, CDR1 is SGHDT and CDR2 is YYEEEE. The CDR3 region is CASSRRRGTSGNTIYF. As DNA, the CDR3 is TGTGCCAGCAGCAGACGGAGGGGGACCTCCGGAAACACCATATATTTT.

By frequency in the sample, this clonotype is medium-sized (0.01 to 0.1%). The chain links TRBV6-4 to TRBJ2-1, with 9 nucleotides matching TRBD1. The V segment lost 2 bases and the J segment 1 base; nucleotides outside the gene matches: 3. Per the germline V gene, CDR1 is MRHNA and CDR2 is SNTAGT. The CDR3 is 16 amino acids. The CDR3: CASSDAGQGSYNEQFF. The CDR3 nucleotides are TGTGCCAGCAGTGACGCCGGACAGGGGTCCTACAATGAGCAGTTCTTC.

V and J are TRBV30 and TRBJ2-5; D is possibly TRBD1 or TRBD2 (5 bases each). V lost 3 bases and J lost 4, with 9 bases in between. Germline CDR1 and CDR2: GTSNPN and SVGIG (reference sequence). The CDR3 spans 12 residues. Here the CDR3 reads CAWSGTRETQYF. The CDR3 bases are TGTGCCTGGAGCGGGACCCGAGAGACCCAGTACTTC. The full variable domain, its missing parts supplied by reference TRBV30 and TRBJ2-5, is SQTIHQWPATLVQPVGSPLSLECTVEGTSNPNLYWYRQAAGRGLQLLFYSVGIGQISSEVPQNLSASRPQDRQFILSSKKLLLSDSGFYLCAWSGTRETQYFGPGTRLLVL.

V and J are TRBV5-6 and TRBJ1-1; no clear D. The CDR3 totals 13 residues. V shed 5 bases and J shed 2 bases, with 10 bases lying between them. CDR1 is SGHDT and CDR2 is YYEEEE in the germline V gene. The CDR3 sequence: CASSNSPNTEAFF. The CDR3 nucleotides are TGTGCCAGCAGTAACAGTCCTAACACTGAAGCTTTCTTT. Combining the CDR3 with reference TRBV5-6 and TRBJ1-1 gives the whole variable domain DAGVTQSPTHLIKTRGQQVTLRCSPKSGHDTVSWYQQALGQGPQFIFQYYEEEERQRGNFPDRFSGHQFPNYSSELNVNALLLGDSALYLCASSNSPNTEAFFGQGTRLTVV.

This clonotype is deemed medium-sized. The chain carries TRBV18 and TRBJ2-1; TRBD2 aligns across 9 bases. This CDR3 is built from 15 residues. V shed 3 bases, J shed 9 bases, and the junction held 9 bases outside the gene matches. Germline V CDR1 and CDR2: KGHSH, LQKENI. The CDR3, as DNA: TGTGCCAGCTCACCGGCGTTAGCGGGGGCGCTTGAGCAGTTCTTC. Protein sequence: CASSPALAGALEQFF.

This chain joins TRBV28 and TRBJ2-2; 8 bases match TRBD2. The CDR3 length is 17 residues. Germline V gene lookup returns CDR1 MDHEN and CDR2 SYDVKM. The V and J ends lost 3 bases and 2 bases, in that order; junction bases with no gene match: 8. CDR3 region: CASSLGRGAYNTGELFF. The CDR3 DNA reads TGTGCCAGCAGTTTGGGGCGGGGGGCCTACAACACCGGGGAGCTGTTTTTT. Combining the CDR3 with reference TRBV28 and TRBJ2-2 gives the whole variable domain DVKVTQSSRYLVKRTGEKVFLECVQDMDHENMFWYRQDPGLGLRLIYFSYDVKMKEKGDIPEGYSVSREKKERFSLILESASTNQTSMYLCASSLGRGAYNTGELFFGEGSRLTVL.

This clonotype was observed a handful of times. V is TRBV6-5 and J is TRBJ1-2; D unresolved. The germline V and J ends were trimmed by 0 bases and 0 bases, with 8 bases remaining between them. The CDR3 runs 15 residues. CDR1 is MNHEY, CDR2 SVGAGI, per germline. This CDR3 is CASSYSRSSNYGYTF. CDR3 coding DNA: TGTGCCAGCAGTTACTCGAGGAGTTCTAACTATGGCTACACCTTC.

This clonotype is classed as medium-sized. The chain uses TRBV5-4 and TRBJ2-2, with 10 bases identical to TRBD1. V lost 4 bases to trimming and J lost 3 bases; unmatched junction nucleotides: 9. CDR1 SGHNT and CDR2 YYREEE come from the germline V gene (reference sequence). This CDR3 spans 17 amino acids. The CDR3 nucleotides are TGTGCCAGCAGCACAGGACAGGGGGGCGTATACACCGGGGAGCTGTTTTTT. Translating it yields CASSTGQGGVYTGELFF.

V is TRBV6-2 or TRBV6-3 and J is TRBJ1-1; D call uncertain. V was trimmed by 2 bases and J by 1 base, leaving 11 bases between them. CDR1 and CDR2 (germline): MNHEY, SVGEGT. This CDR3 has 15 residues. The CDR3 nucleotides are TGTGCCAGCAGTTACGAGGTTGCGGGGAACACTGAAGCTTTCTTT. Residues: CASSYEVAGNTEAFF.

The chain couples TRBV11-1 to TRBJ1-4; D is possibly TRBD1 (5 bases). Germline CDR1 SGHAT, CDR2 FQDESV (reference sequence). Trimming left V 1 base short and J 8 bases short, with 11 bases between. The CDR3 spans 14 residues. The chain's CDR3 is CASSLDLKGEKLFF. The CDR3 nucleotides are TGTGCCAGCAGCTTAGACCTGAAGGGGGAAAAACTGTTTTTT. Supplemented by reference TRBV11-1 and TRBJ1-4, the full variable domain reads EAEVAQSPRYKITEKSQAVAFWCDPISGHATLYWYRQILGQGPELLVQFQDESVVDDSQLPKDRFSAERLKGVDSTLKIQPAELGDSAMYLCASSLDLKGEKLFFGSGTQLSVL.